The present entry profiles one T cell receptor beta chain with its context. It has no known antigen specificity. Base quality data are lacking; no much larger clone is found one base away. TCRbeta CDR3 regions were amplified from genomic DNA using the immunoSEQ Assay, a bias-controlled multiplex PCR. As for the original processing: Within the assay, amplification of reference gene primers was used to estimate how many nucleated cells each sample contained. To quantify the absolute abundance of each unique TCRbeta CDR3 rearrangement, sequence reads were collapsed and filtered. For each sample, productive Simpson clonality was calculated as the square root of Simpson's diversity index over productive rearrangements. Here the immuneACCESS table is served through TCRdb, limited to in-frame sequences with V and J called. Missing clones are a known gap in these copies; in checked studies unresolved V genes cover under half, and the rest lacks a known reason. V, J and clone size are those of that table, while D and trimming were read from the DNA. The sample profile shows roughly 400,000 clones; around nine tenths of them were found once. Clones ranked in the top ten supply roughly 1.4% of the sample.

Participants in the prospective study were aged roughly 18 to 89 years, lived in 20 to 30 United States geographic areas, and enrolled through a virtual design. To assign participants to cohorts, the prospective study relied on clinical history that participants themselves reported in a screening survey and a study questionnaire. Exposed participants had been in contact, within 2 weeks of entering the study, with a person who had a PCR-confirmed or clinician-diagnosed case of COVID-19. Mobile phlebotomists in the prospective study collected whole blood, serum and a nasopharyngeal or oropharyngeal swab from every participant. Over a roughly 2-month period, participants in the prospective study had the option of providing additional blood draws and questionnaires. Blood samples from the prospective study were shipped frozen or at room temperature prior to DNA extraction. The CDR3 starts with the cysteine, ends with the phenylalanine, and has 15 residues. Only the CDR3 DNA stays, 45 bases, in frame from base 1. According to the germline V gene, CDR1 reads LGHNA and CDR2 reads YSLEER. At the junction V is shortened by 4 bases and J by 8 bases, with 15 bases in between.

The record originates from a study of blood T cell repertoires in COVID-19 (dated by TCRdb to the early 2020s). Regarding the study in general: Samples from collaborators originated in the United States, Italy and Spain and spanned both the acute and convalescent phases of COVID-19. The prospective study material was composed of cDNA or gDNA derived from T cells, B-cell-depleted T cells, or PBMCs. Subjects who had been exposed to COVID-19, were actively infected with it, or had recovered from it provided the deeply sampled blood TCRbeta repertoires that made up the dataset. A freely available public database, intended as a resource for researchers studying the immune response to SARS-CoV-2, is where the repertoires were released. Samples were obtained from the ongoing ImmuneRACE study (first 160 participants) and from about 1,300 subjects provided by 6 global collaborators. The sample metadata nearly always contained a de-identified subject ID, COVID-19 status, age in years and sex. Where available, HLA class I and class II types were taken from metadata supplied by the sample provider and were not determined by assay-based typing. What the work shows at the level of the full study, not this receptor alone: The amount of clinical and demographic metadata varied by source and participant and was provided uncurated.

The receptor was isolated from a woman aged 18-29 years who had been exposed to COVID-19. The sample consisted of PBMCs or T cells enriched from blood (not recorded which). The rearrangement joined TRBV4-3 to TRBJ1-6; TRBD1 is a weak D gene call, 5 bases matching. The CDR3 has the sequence CASSRGGAGDSPLHF. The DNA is TGCGCCAGCAGCCGGGGAGGGGCTGGCGATTCACCCCTCCACTTT.